This entry lists 15 T cell receptor beta chains sequenced from one sample in a study of T-cell reconstitution after alpha-beta-depleted transplantation in children. Unique molecular identifiers were incorporated when the TCRbeta library was constructed. TCRdb redid the calling of the PCR reads with MiXCR, one entry per CDR3 protein. The data contain approximately 500,000 distinct CDR3 sequences, about 10% of them singletons. The source material was PBMCs, sampled before TCRalphabeta/CD19-depleted stem cell transplant. The receptor set was obtained from a child between 2 and 9 years old with inherited bone marrow failure, due to receive a stem cell transplant.

This clonotype was observed a handful of times. The rearrangement uses TRBV6-1 and TRBJ2-7; D possibly corresponds to TRBD2 (7 bases). V lost 7 bases to trimming and J lost 7 bases, with 17 bases between them. This CDR3 has 13 residues. The V gene's germline CDR1 is MNHNS and CDR2 SASEGT. The CDR3 DNA follows: TGTGCCAGCACCGCGGGGGCCGGGGGTGAGCAGTACTTC. Encoded protein: CASTAGAGGEQYF.

This clonotype has a count of ten or more. The V and J genes are TRBV10-3 and TRBJ2-7; D possibly corresponds to TRBD1 (5 bases). V lost 1 base to trimming and J lost 4 bases, with 14 bases between them. Per the germline V gene, CDR1 is ENHRY and CDR2 is SYGVKD. The CDR3 totals 15 residues. For the CDR3, the DNA is TGTGCCATCAGTGAGTTTCGCAGGGATCTTTACGAGCAGTACTTC. Translated, it gives CAISEFRRDLYEQYF.

This clonotype was seen a handful of times. This sequence joins TRBV6-5 and TRBJ2-3, with 11 bases identical to TRBD2. The length of the CDR3 is 16 residues. CDR1 is MNHEY and CDR2 is SVGAGI in the germline V gene. The J segment lost 3 bases and the V segment lost 3 bases, leaving 5 bases of the junction unmatched. This CDR3 reads CASSYSLAGGTDTQYF. The CDR3 nucleotides read TGTGCCAGCAGTTATAGTCTAGCGGGGGGAACAGATACGCAGTATTTT.

The chain has TRBV19 and TRBJ2-2, with 8 bases identical to TRBD1. This CDR3 has 14 residues. Germline trimming cut 9 bases from V and 2 bases from J; bases unmatched to any gene: 5. CDR1 is LNHDA, CDR2 SQIVND, per germline (reference sequence). The CDR3 loop reads CASQDRDNTGELFF. The CDR3, as DNA: TGTGCCAGCCAGGACAGGGATAACACCGGGGAGCTGTTTTTT. The full variable domain, in which reference TRBV19 and TRBJ2-2 provide the parts outside the CDR3, is DGGITQSPKYLFRKEGQNVTLSCEQNLNHDAMYWYRQDPGQGLRLIYYSQIVNDFQKGDIAEGYSVSREKKESFPLTVTSAQKNPTAFYLCASQDRDNTGELFFGEGSRLTVL.

In the case of this clonotype: This may come from a read error, since a much larger clone is one base off. Because it lacks the conserved phenylalanine or tryptophan at the end, this CDR3 is likely a read error. The chain uses TRBV7-9 and TRBJ2-2; D uncertain. Germline V gene data show CDR1 as SEHNR and CDR2 as FQNEAQ (reference sequence). This CDR3 spans 10 amino acids. Trimming took off 5 bases at V and 6 bases at J, with 1 base between the two ends. CDR3 protein: CASSPGELFS. In nucleotides, the CDR3 is TGTGCCAGCAGCCCCGGGGAGCTGTTTTCT.

The rearrangement uses TRBV30 and TRBJ2-7, with a possible D match to TRBD1 (6 bases). Germline V gene data show CDR1 as GTSNPN and CDR2 as SVGIG (reference sequence). The V gene lost 2 bases and the J gene lost 4 bases, with 6 bases spanning the gap. The CDR3 totals 11 residues. The DNA for the CDR3 is TGTGCCTGGAGTACAGGGTACGAGCAGTACTTC. Protein sequence: CAWSTGYEQYF.

In its sample, this clonotype was seen many times. The chain recombines TRBV6-2 or TRBV6-3 with TRBJ2-2; D call uncertain. This CDR3 is built from 12 residues. Germline V gives CDR1 MNHEY, CDR2 SVGEGT. The ends were cut back, 6 bases at V and 3 bases at J, with 5 bases in the middle. The chain's CDR3 is CASSHYTGELFF. For the CDR3, the DNA is TGTGCCAGCAGCCATTACACCGGGGAGCTGTTTTTT.

J is TRBJ1-1 and V is TRBV7-9; D is unresolved. Per germline, CDR1 SEHNR and CDR2 FQNEAQ (reference sequence). Deletions cut 5 bases from V and 0 bases from J, with 7 bases between. The CDR3 consists of 13 residues. The CDR3 bases are TGTGCCAGCAGCACTGACTTGAACACTGAAGCTTTCTTT. Its translation: CASSTDLNTEAFF.

This clonotype showed up just a few times. V is TRBV5-1 and J is TRBJ2-7; 7 bases align to TRBD1. CDR1 SGHRS and CDR2 YFSETQ come from the germline V gene. The V and J ends lost 4 bases and 3 bases, in that order; junction bases with no gene match: 7. This CDR3 has 14 residues. CDR3 in DNA: TGCGCCAGCAGCACACTACGGACAGGCTACGAGCAGTACTTC. This gives the protein CASSTLRTGYEQYF.

This clonotype was counted many times. The chain is built from TRBV7-8 and TRBJ1-2; TRBD1 agrees at 8 bases. Trimming cost V 5 bases and J 7 bases; bases outside gene matches: 12. The V gene's germline CDR1 is SGHVS and CDR2 FQNEAQ. The length of the CDR3 is 15 residues. The CDR3 DNA follows: TGTGCCAGCAGCCAGGTCGGACAGGGTGAGGGTGGCTACACCTTC. Residues: CASSQVGQGEGGYTF.

This clonotype occurred many times. The chain recombines TRBV10-2 with TRBJ2-6, with D hard to call. Trimming removed 0 bases at V and 0 bases at J, with 9 bases between. Germline loops: CDR1 WSHSY, CDR2 SAAADI. The CDR3 contains 17 residues. CDR3 loop: CASSESMGNSGANVLTF. Here the CDR3 DNA reads TGCGCCAGCAGTGAGTCTATGGGGAACTCTGGGGCCAACGTCCTGACTTTC.

Notes on this clonotype: This clone may be a read error of a much larger clone one base away. V is TRBV5-1 and J is TRBJ1-4, with D tentatively TRBD1 (5 bases). CDR1 and CDR2 (germline): SGHRS, YFSETQ. This CDR3 contains 14 residues. V gave up 2 bases and J gave up 5 bases, with 10 bases separating them. The CDR3 spells CASSFQGDNEKLFF. CDR3 coding DNA: TGCGCCAGCAGCTTTCAAGGGGACAATGAAAAACTGTTTTTT. Full variable domain (rest looked up from reference TRBV5-1 and TRBJ1-4): KAGVTQTPRYLIKTRGQQVTLSCSPISGHRSVSWYQQTPGQGLQFLFEYFSETQRNKGNFPGRFSGRQFSNSRSEMNVSTLELGDSALYLCASSFQGDNEKLFFGSGTQLSVL.

Worth noting for this clonotype: A much bigger clone sits one base away, suggesting this may be a read error. The J gene is TRBJ2-3, the V gene TRBV7-9, with a possible D match to TRBD2 (5 bases). The CDR3 is 15 amino acids. V lost 2 bases, J lost 3 bases, and 12 bases lay in between. Germline CDR1 reads SEHNR; CDR2 reads FQNEAQ (reference sequence). CDR3 amino acids: CASSLIRLATDTQYF. The CDR3 DNA is TGTGCCAGCAGCTTAATTAGGCTAGCTACAGATACGCAGTATTTT.

This clonotype was seen repeatedly, ten times or more. The junction departs from the called germline gene at one end, perhaps through a read error. The V gene is TRBV11-2, the J gene TRBJ2-1, with TRBD1 as a possible D gene (5 bases). The germline V gene has CDR1 SGHAT and CDR2 FQNNGV. CDR3 size: 16 residues. CDR3 sequence: CASSRMTDPSYNEHFF. The CDR3 DNA sequence: TGTGCCAGCAGTCGAATGACAGATCCCTCCTACAATGAGCATTTCTTC.

This clonotype has a handful of counts. The chain is built from TRBV7-2 and TRBJ1-5; TRBD1 might be the D (6 bases). The ends were cut back, 5 bases at V and 9 bases at J, with 23 bases in the middle. Germline V gene sequence: CDR1 SGHTA, CDR2 FQGNSA. The CDR3 runs to 16 residues. The CDR3 DNA follows: TGTGCCAGCAGCCCCCACGGGGGGCAGGGGAGAGGGCCCCAGCATTTT. Its protein product is CASSPHGGQGRGPQHF.